The subject of this entry is one T cell receptor (beta chain). The assay was immunoSEQ multiplex PCR, and TCRdb's table has in-frame clones only and misses some. Here the sample spans 30,000 to 45,000 clones, 92% being singletons. This record belongs to a study of T cell changes during pregnancy in multiple sclerosis. The CDR3 is 15 amino acids. Trimming took off 4 bases at V and 0 bases at J, with 11 bases between the two ends. CDR1 is SGDLS and CDR2 is YYNGEE in the germline V gene. The sequence was obtained from a female donor with multiple sclerosis, enrolled in a pregnancy study. This chain uses TRBV9 with TRBJ1-5; TRBD1 might be the D (5 bases). The sequencing here drew on CD4+ T cells from peripheral blood mononuclear cells, taken after pregnancy. In DNA form, the CDR3 reads TGTGCCAGCAGCAAGGGACTGAATAGCAATCAGCCCCAGCATTTT. This gives the protein CASSKGLNSNQPQHF.